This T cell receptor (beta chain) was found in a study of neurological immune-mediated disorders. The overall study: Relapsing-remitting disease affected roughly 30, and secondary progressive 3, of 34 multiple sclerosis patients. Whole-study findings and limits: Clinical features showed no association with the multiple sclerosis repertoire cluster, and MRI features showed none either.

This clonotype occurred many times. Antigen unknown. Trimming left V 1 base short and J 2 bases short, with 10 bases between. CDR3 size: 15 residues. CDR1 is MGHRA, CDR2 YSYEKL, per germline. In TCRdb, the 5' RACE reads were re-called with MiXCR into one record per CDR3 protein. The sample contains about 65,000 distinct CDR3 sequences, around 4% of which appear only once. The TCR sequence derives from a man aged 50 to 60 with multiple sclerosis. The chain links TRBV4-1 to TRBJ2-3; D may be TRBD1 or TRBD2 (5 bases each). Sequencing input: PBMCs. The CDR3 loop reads CASSQAGTVTDTQYF. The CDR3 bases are TGCGCCAGCAGCCAAGCGGGGACCGTCACAGATACGCAGTATTTT.